This T cell receptor (beta chain) was sequenced in a study of T cells in Graves' hyperthyroidism and ophthalmopathy. Whole-study findings and limits: Most clonotypes expanded in thyroid above 0.001 were likewise present in blood. In simple terms, a model built on 13 V-J features told ophthalmopathy apart from stable hyperthyroidism.

The CDR3 is 12 amino acids. With 6 bases removed from V and 7 bases from J, the gap between germline ends came to 9 bases. It was RNA transcripts that yielded the amplified TCR beta CDR3 regions. Carried out on the TCR CDR3, a first-round RT-PCR used the HTBI primer set. MiXCR, run by TCRdb on the multiplex PCR reads, gives a single entry per CDR3 protein. The data show about 500,000 distinct CDR3 sequences, 35% to 50% seen once. Orbital computed tomography and thyroid ultrasound, together with serum TRAb and thyroxine and clinical symptoms, were used for diagnoses. This clonotype was counted many times. Its antigen is unknown.

Sequenced material: peripheral blood or thyroid tissue (not recorded which). The sequence was obtained from an adult woman with Graves' disease, either hyperthyroidism or ophthalmopathy (not recorded which). The rearrangement joins TRBV12-3 or TRBV12-4 to TRBJ2-2; D gene ambiguous. This chain's CDR3 is CASRLGSGELFF. The CDR3 bases are TGTGCCAGCAGACTGGGCAGCGGGGAGCTGTTTTTT.